These 21 T cell receptor beta chains were sequenced from one sample in a study of cytomegalovirus exposure and HLA in healthy donors. Amplification used 60 Vbeta primers and 13 Jbeta primers. The data were produced by immunoSEQ multiplex PCR, yet TCRdb's version contains in-frame clones alone and is incomplete. The sample has over 150,000 clones; about 80% are singletons. The sequenced material came from PBMCs. The receptors stem from a man aged 25 to 45 in good health and CMV-seropositive.

This clone was detected only once. V is TRBV9 and J is TRBJ1-6, with 8 bases lining up with TRBD1. Germline V lookup: CDR1 SGDLS, CDR2 YYNGEE. The CDR3 spans 13 residues. The V gene end was trimmed by 3 bases and the J gene end by 9 bases; junction bases not matched to a gene: 2. This chain's CDR3 is CASSAGTGSPLHF. The CDR3 DNA reads TGTGCCAGCAGCGCTGGGACAGGTTCACCCCTCCACTTT.

The chain links TRBV7-9 to TRBJ1-2; D gene unclear. Trimming pared 6 bases from V and 5 bases from J, leaving 13 bases between. Germline values: CDR1 SEHNR, CDR2 FQNEAQ (reference sequence). This CDR3 has 13 amino acids. The CDR3 DNA reads TGTGCCAGCAGTAGCCCCCTTGGGTATGGCTACACCTTC. This encodes CASSSPLGYGYTF.

The J gene is TRBJ2-1, the V gene TRBV7-9, with D tentatively TRBD1 (6 bases). Germline V gene data show CDR1 as SEHNR and CDR2 as FQNEAQ (reference sequence). CDR3 length: 15 residues. The V gene lost 5 bases and the J gene lost 1 base, with 12 bases spanning the gap. The CDR3 spells CASSTGTPSYNEQFF. The CDR3 nucleotides are TGTGCCAGCAGCACCGGGACACCTTCCTACAATGAGCAGTTCTTC.

There are a few counts of this clone. V and J are TRBV9 and TRBJ2-2; D remains unclear. CDR1 and CDR2 (germline): SGDLS, YYNGEE. V lost 2 bases to trimming and J lost 3 bases, with 11 bases between them. The CDR3 is made up of 15 amino acids. CDR3 residues: CASSVYDTYTGELFF. CDR3 DNA sequence: TGTGCCAGCAGCGTCTATGACACTTACACCGGGGAGCTGTTTTTT.

V gene TRBV19 combines with J gene TRBJ2-5; tentative D call: TRBD1 (6 bases). CDR1 LNHDA and CDR2 SQIVND come from the germline V gene (reference sequence). This CDR3 region has 16 residues. Trimming pared 3 bases from V and 1 base from J, leaving 15 bases between. This CDR3 reads CASSMVRGPIQETQYF. The DNA for the CDR3 is TGTGCCAGTAGTATGGTCAGGGGTCCGATCCAAGAGACCCAGTACTTC. Looking up the rest from reference TRBV19 and TRBJ2-5 gives the full variable domain: DGGITQSPKYLFRKEGQNVTLSCEQNLNHDAMYWYRQDPGQGLRLIYYSQIVNDFQKGDIAEGYSVSREKKESFPLTVTSAQKNPTAFYLCASSMVRGPIQETQYFGPGTRLLVL.

The chain is built from TRBV4-1 and TRBJ1-4, with 11 nucleotides matching TRBD1. Germline CDR1 is MGHRA and CDR2 is YSYEKL. The trim removed 4 bases at V and 8 bases at J, leaving 9 bases unmatched. The length of the CDR3 is 16 residues. This CDR3 reads CASSLGQGDQLEKLFF. The DNA of the CDR3 is TGCGCCAGCAGCCTGGGACAGGGGGACCAATTGGAAAAACTGTTTTTT.

The chain is built from TRBV5-1 and TRBJ2-7; tentatively, D is TRBD2 (7 bases). V lost 3 bases and J lost 2, with 18 bases in between. The length of the CDR3 is 16 residues. The germline V gene has CDR1 SGHRS and CDR2 YFSETQ. The CDR3 sequence: CASSSPGGGDTYEQYF. The CDR3 DNA is TGCGCCAGCAGCTCGCCGGGGGGAGGGGACACCTACGAGCAGTACTTC.

The V and J genes are TRBV7-6 and TRBJ2-7; 8 nucleotides match TRBD2. In germline, CDR1 is SGHVS, CDR2 FNYEAQ. The CDR3 totals 14 residues. The V and J ends lost 5 bases and 7 bases, in that order; junction bases with no gene match: 10. CDR3 nucleotide sequence: TGTGCCAGCAGCAAAGAAGGACTAGCTAGGGAGCAGTACTTC. It yields the protein CASSKEGLAREQYF.

CDR3 nucleotides: TGCGCCAGCAGCTTGAACAGGACCCCCAGGGAGACCCAGTACTTC. Translated, it gives CASSLNRTPRETQYF. J is TRBJ2-5 and V is TRBV5-1; maybe TRBD1 (5 bases). The CDR3 is 15 residues long. The germline V gene encodes CDR1 SGHRS and CDR2 YFSETQ. V shed 1 base and J shed 5 bases, with 15 bases lying between them.

The rearrangement joins TRBV10-3 to TRBJ1-5, with D uncertain. The length of the CDR3 is 15 residues. Between the trimmed V and J ends, which lost 2 bases and 3 bases, there was a span of 11 bases. The germline gives CDR1 ENHRY, CDR2 SYGVKD. The DNA for the CDR3 is TGTGCCATCAGTGAGGTTCAGGATGACAATCAGCCCCAGCATTTT. This codes for CAISEVQDDNQPQHF.

The rearrangement joins TRBV5-1 to TRBJ2-3; TRBD2 agrees at 11 bases. Losses at the gene ends were 2 bases for V and 5 bases for J; bases not matched to a gene: 4. The length of the CDR3 is 15 residues. Per the germline V gene, CDR1 is SGHRS and CDR2 is YFSETQ. The CDR3 is CASSFLAGGQDTQYF. The CDR3 bases are TGCGCCAGCAGCTTTTTAGCGGGGGGGCAAGATACGCAGTATTTT.

The rearrangement uses TRBV5-6 and TRBJ2-7; maybe TRBD1 (6 bases). Per the germline V gene, CDR1 is SGHDT and CDR2 is YYEEEE. The V end was cut by 7 bases, the J end by 6 bases, with 20 bases between. The CDR3 contains 14 residues. This CDR3 reads CASRKRQAWGEQYF. The CDR3 DNA sequence: TGTGCCAGCCGAAAAAGACAGGCCTGGGGCGAGCAGTACTTC.

This clone was seen more than once but under ten times. This chain joins TRBV7-6 and TRBJ2-3; 13 bases match TRBD2. V shed 4 bases, J shed 6 bases, and the junction held 1 base outside the gene matches. Germline CDR1 and CDR2: SGHVS and FNYEAQ. The CDR3 is 14 residues long. The CDR3 loop is CASSSGLAGDTQYF. For the CDR3, the DNA is TGTGCCAGCAGCTCGGGACTAGCGGGGGATACGCAGTATTTT.

The chain employs TRBV5-4 and TRBJ1-2, with D perhaps matching TRBD1 (5 bases). V was clipped by 6 bases and J by 6 bases, with 15 bases between them. There are 13 residues in the CDR3. CDR1 and CDR2 from the germline V gene are SGHNT and YYREEE (reference sequence). CDR3 sequence reads: CASTNDRNHGYTF. CDR3 DNA: TGTGCCAGCACTAATGACAGAAACCATGGCTACACCTTC.

This clone was detected a few times. This chain uses TRBV6-1 with TRBJ2-2; 9 bases align to TRBD1. CDR3 length: 14 residues. CDR1 is MNHNS and CDR2 is SASEGT in the germline V gene. V gave up 8 bases and J gave up 1 base; unmatched junction bases: 2. The CDR3 sequence is CASPGQGNTGELFF. DNA of the CDR3: TGTGCCAGCCCGGGACAGGGGAACACCGGGGAGCTGTTTTTT.

The chain links TRBV19 to TRBJ1-5, with TRBD1 matching 7 bases. V lost 6 bases, J lost 4 bases, and 9 bases stayed unmatched. CDR1 LNHDA and CDR2 SQIVND come from the germline V gene (reference sequence). The CDR3 totals 15 residues. As DNA, the CDR3 is TGTGCCAGTAGCAATACAGGGGTTCGGAATCAGCCCCAGCATTTT. As protein: CASSNTGVRNQPQHF.

The chain joins TRBV29-1 to TRBJ1-1; 8 bases fit TRBD1. V shed 5 bases and J 0 bases; nucleotides not matched to a gene: 5. The CDR3 runs to 14 residues. Germline V gene sequence: CDR1 SQVTM, CDR2 ANQGSEA. This CDR3 is CSVSTGGLNTEAFF. CDR3 nucleotide sequence: TGCAGCGTTAGTACAGGGGGGCTGAACACTGAAGCTTTCTTT.

The chain uses TRBV27 and TRBJ2-7; 10 positions agree with TRBD1. The germline gives CDR1 MNHEY, CDR2 SMNVEV (reference sequence). J gave up 6 bases and V 8 bases, and 7 bases lay outside the gene matches. This CDR3 spans 13 amino acids. The CDR3: CASATGGEVEQYF. In DNA, the CDR3 is TGTGCCAGCGCGACAGGGGGCGAGGTCGAGCAGTACTTC.

The chain links TRBV5-1 to TRBJ1-1; the match to TRBD1 covers 8 bases. Germline values: CDR1 SGHRS, CDR2 YFSETQ. V dropped 4 bases and J dropped 3; count of bases not matched to a gene: 2. The CDR3 sequence is 13 residues long. The CDR3, as DNA: TGCGCCAGCAGCACACAGGGGGACACTGAAGCTTTCTTT. It specifies CASSTQGDTEAFF.

The rearrangement links TRBV6-1 to TRBJ1-1; no firm D call. CDR1 and CDR2 from the germline V gene are MNHNS and SASEGT. The CDR3 loop spans 15 amino acids. V shed 4 bases and J shed 1 base, with 13 bases lying between them. The CDR3 spells CASSGSPVENTEAFF. The CDR3 nucleotides read TGTGCCAGCAGTGGTTCCCCGGTTGAGAACACTGAAGCTTTCTTT.

The chain couples TRBV9 to TRBJ2-3; 9 bases line up with TRBD1. The CDR3 extends over 17 amino acids. Looked up from germline, CDR1 is SGDLS and CDR2 is YYNGEE. J was trimmed by 2 bases and V by 4 bases; bases with no gene match: 11. CDR3 region: CASSTPTGTGITDTQYF. CDR3 sequence (DNA): TGTGCCAGCAGCACACCCACCGGGACAGGGATCACAGATACGCAGTATTTT.